The next 19 T cell receptor beta chains were all read from a single sample in a study of blood T cell repertoires in COVID-19. The data were produced by immunoSEQ multiplex PCR, yet TCRdb's version contains in-frame clones alone and is incomplete. The sample holds about 50,000 clones, roughly 86% seen once. The sample taken for sequencing was peripheral blood. All receptors derive from a man aged 60 to 69 with active or convalescent COVID-19.

CDR3 coding DNA: TGTGCCAGCACTCCCGGGGGGGCACTGACAGATACGCAGTATTTT. Protein: CASTPGGALTDTQYF. The rearrangement joins TRBV27 to TRBJ2-3; 8 nucleotides match TRBD2. The CDR3 is 15 residues long. Germline V gene data show CDR1 as MNHEY and CDR2 as SMNVEV (reference sequence). Losses at the gene ends were 7 bases for V and 3 bases for J; bases not matched to a gene: 9.

V is TRBV28 and J is TRBJ1-4, with TRBD1 identical over 8 bases. V lost 8 bases and J lost 6; bases outside the gene matches: 8. Germline V gene lookup returns CDR1 MDHEN and CDR2 SYDVKM. CDR3 size: 14 residues. CDR3 residues: CASGTTGEHEKLFF. For the CDR3, the DNA is TGTGCCAGCGGGACGACAGGGGAGCATGAAAAACTGTTTTTT.

The chain is built from TRBV19 and TRBJ1-5; TRBD1 matches 11 bases. The CDR3 contains 16 residues. V trimming: 2 bases; J trimming: 9 bases; junction bases outside the gene matches: 9. CDR1 and CDR2 from the germline V gene are LNHDA and SQIVND (reference sequence). CDR3 region: CASSITGTGGIGPQHF. The DNA for the CDR3 is TGTGCCAGTAGTATAACTGGGACAGGGGGGATAGGGCCCCAGCATTTT.

The chain combines TRBV19 with TRBJ1-1; D remains unclear. The germline gives CDR1 LNHDA, CDR2 SQIVND (reference sequence). V lost 6 bases, J lost 3 bases, and 8 bases lay in between. The CDR3 runs to 12 residues. CDR3 sequence (DNA): TGTGCCAGTAGCCGGGAGTACACTGAAGCTTTCTTT. Protein sequence: CASSREYTEAFF.

This rearrangement joins TRBV19 to TRBJ2-5; tentative D call: TRBD1 (6 bases). The CDR3 loop spans 13 amino acids. From germline, CDR1 is LNHDA and CDR2 SQIVND (reference sequence). V lost 6 bases and J 1 base, leaving 9 bases between the germline ends. The chain's CDR3 is CASSSTGQETQYF. The CDR3 bases are TGTGCCAGTAGCTCGACAGGCCAAGAGACCCAGTACTTC.

The V gene is TRBV4-1, the J gene TRBJ2-5; 7 nucleotides align to TRBD2. The CDR3 is 15 amino acids. Germline CDR1 MGHRA, CDR2 YSYEKL. With 5 bases clipped from V and 5 bases from J, the junction kept 11 bases outside the gene matches. CDR3 sequence reads: CASSTKGLGGETQYF. As DNA, the CDR3 is TGCGCCAGCAGCACGAAAGGGCTGGGGGGGGAGACCCAGTACTTC.

This clone was seen only once. The CDR3 here is CASSFSPGTGSYEQYF. The DNA for the CDR3 is TGTGCCAGCAGCTTCTCTCCCGGGACAGGATCCTACGAGCAGTACTTC. The chain joins TRBV7-8 to TRBJ2-7, with 8 bases that match TRBD1. Germline V gene data show CDR1 as SGHVS and CDR2 as FQNEAQ. V shed 3 bases and J 1 base; nucleotides not matched to a gene: 8. The CDR3 has 16 residues.

The V gene is TRBV10-1, the J gene TRBJ2-1; D gene uncertain. Trimming shortened V by 8 bases and J by 5 bases, and 13 bases separated the two germline ends. CDR1 and CDR2 from the germline V gene are WNHNN and SYGVQD (reference sequence). This CDR3 has 13 amino acids. As DNA, the CDR3 is TGCGCCAGCTCCCTTAATTCCGACAATGAGCAGTTCTTC. Its protein product is CASSLNSDNEQFF.

On this clone itself: At one end, the junction sequence differs from germline, possibly due to a read error. This rearrangement joins TRBV7-9 to TRBJ2-7; perhaps TRBD1 as D (6 bases). Germline V CDR1 and CDR2: SEHNR, FQNEAQ (reference sequence). This CDR3 has 11 residues. Here the CDR3 DNA reads TGTGCCAGCAGCTTACCTCCGGGACACTTTTTC. Encoded protein: CASSLPPGHFF.

The J gene is TRBJ1-4, the V gene TRBV7-9, with 9 positions matching TRBD1. V shed 3 bases and J 6 bases; nucleotides not matched to a gene: 8. This CDR3 region has 16 residues. The germline V gene encodes CDR1 SEHNR and CDR2 FQNEAQ (reference sequence). This chain's CDR3 is CASSFGLTGGHEKLFF. The CDR3 DNA follows: TGTGCCAGCAGCTTCGGTTTGACAGGGGGACATGAAAAACTGTTTTTT.

The J gene is TRBJ1-1, the V gene TRBV7-2; unclear D gene. The CDR3 extends over 14 amino acids. V was trimmed by 3 bases and J by 1 base, leaving 9 bases between them. Germline V gene lookup returns CDR1 SGHTA and CDR2 FQGNSA. The CDR3 loop reads CASSFRMENTEAFF. The CDR3 coding sequence is TGTGCCAGCAGCTTCAGGATGGAGAACACTGAAGCTTTCTTT. Supplemented by reference TRBV7-2 and TRBJ1-1, the full variable domain reads GAGVSQSPSNKVTEKGKDVELRCDPISGHTALYWYRQSLGQGLEFLIYFQGNSAPDKSGLPSDRFSAERTGGSVSTLTIQRTQQEDSAVYLCASSFRMENTEAFFGQGTRLTVV.

The sample holds a few counts of this clone. The rearrangement links TRBV3-1 (or the pseudogene TRBV3-2) to TRBJ1-2; D not certain. V lost 4 bases, J lost 4 bases, and 4 bases lay in between. The length of the CDR3 is 11 residues. The germline CDR1 and CDR2 sequences are LGHDT and YNNKEL (reference sequence). CDR3 bases: TGTGCCAGCAGCCCGGGCTATGGCTACACCTTC. Translating gives CASSPGYGYTF.

The V and J genes are TRBV7-3 and TRBJ2-2; no clear D gene. The CDR3 is 13 residues long. Germline CDR1 is SGHTA and CDR2 is FQGTGA. V was shortened by 3 bases and J by 0 bases, with 2 bases between the two germline ends. CDR3: CASSFTNTGELFF. DNA of the CDR3: TGTGCCAGCAGCTTTACGAACACCGGGGAGCTGTTTTTT.

The chain has TRBV5-1 and TRBJ2-2; 7 nucleotides agree with TRBD1. The CDR3 runs 16 residues. Germline CDR1 SGHRS, CDR2 YFSETQ. The V gene end was trimmed by 0 bases and the J gene end by 2 bases; junction bases not matched to a gene: 4. The CDR3 bases are TGCGCCAGCAGCTTGGCCGGGACAGCAAACACCGGGGAGCTGTTTTTT. It codes for CASSLAGTANTGELFF. The full variable domain, its missing parts supplied by reference TRBV5-1 and TRBJ2-2, is KAGVTQTPRYLIKTRGQQVTLSCSPISGHRSVSWYQQTPGQGLQFLFEYFSETQRNKGNFPGRFSGRQFSNSRSEMNVSTLELGDSALYLCASSLAGTANTGELFFGEGSRLTVL.

The chain uses TRBV7-2 and TRBJ1-5; D is undetermined. Germline V gene sequence: CDR1 SGHTA, CDR2 FQGNSA. V was cut by 3 bases and J by 0 bases, with 9 bases left in between. The CDR3 extends over 15 amino acids. CDR3 sequence: CASSFGGNSNQPQHF. In DNA, the CDR3 is TGTGCCAGCAGCTTTGGAGGGAATAGCAATCAGCCCCAGCATTTT.

The chain links TRBV5-4 to TRBJ1-1; 9 bases line up with TRBD1. This CDR3 region has 19 residues. The V segment lost 1 base and the J segment 5 bases; nucleotides outside the gene matches: 18. The germline V gene encodes CDR1 SGHNT and CDR2 YYREEE (reference sequence). The CDR3 spells CASSLPISWSGTGRTEAFF. The CDR3 DNA sequence: TGTGCCAGCAGCTTGCCCATATCTTGGAGCGGGACAGGGCGGACTGAAGCTTTCTTT.

The chain is built from TRBV9 and TRBJ2-2; a possible D gene is TRBD2 (5 bases). Trimming shortened V by 7 bases and J by 1 base, and 14 bases separated the two germline ends. Germline V gene lookup returns CDR1 SGDLS and CDR2 YYNGEE. This CDR3 comprises 15 residues. The CDR3 reads CASRAREGNTGELFF. The CDR3 nucleotides are TGTGCCAGCCGTGCTAGAGAGGGGAACACCGGGGAGCTGTTTTTT.

The chain combines TRBV10-3 with TRBJ2-5; D may be TRBD1 (6 bases). The ends were cut back, 6 bases at V and 0 bases at J, with 8 bases in the middle. Germline V gene lookup returns CDR1 ENHRY and CDR2 SYGVKD. The CDR3 runs 13 residues. CDR3 in amino acids: CAIRTGYQETQYF. The CDR3 DNA follows: TGTGCCATCAGGACAGGCTACCAAGAGACCCAGTACTTC.

The CDR3 spells CASSLRQGYTEAFF. The CDR3, as DNA: TGTGCCAGCAGCCTAAGACAGGGATACACTGAAGCTTTCTTT. This chain links TRBV7-8 with TRBJ1-1; 7 nucleotides line up with TRBD1. The CDR3 runs to 14 residues. V lost 5 bases, J lost 3 bases, and 6 bases stayed unmatched. Germline V gene sequence: CDR1 SGHVS, CDR2 FQNEAQ.